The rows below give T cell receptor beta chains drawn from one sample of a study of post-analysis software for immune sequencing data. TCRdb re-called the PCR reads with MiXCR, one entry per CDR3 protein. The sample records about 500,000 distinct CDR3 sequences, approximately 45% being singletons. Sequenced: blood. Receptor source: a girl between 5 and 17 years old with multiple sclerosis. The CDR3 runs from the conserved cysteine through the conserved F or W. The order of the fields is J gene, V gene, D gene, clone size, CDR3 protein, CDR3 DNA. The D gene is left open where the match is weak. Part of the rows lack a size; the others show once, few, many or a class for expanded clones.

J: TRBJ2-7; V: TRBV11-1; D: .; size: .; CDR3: CASSPAGGLVGEQYF; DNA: TGTGCCAGCAGCCCAGCCGGGGGGCTTGTGGGCGAGCAGTACTTC
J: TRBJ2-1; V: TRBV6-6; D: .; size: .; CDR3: CASGRHPRNEQFF; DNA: TGTGCCAGCGGACGGCACCCTCGCAATGAGCAGTTCTTC
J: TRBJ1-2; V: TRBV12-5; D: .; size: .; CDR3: CASGAPTSSEGYTF; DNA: TGTGCTAGTGGTGCCCCGACCTCGTCGGAAGGCTACACCTTC
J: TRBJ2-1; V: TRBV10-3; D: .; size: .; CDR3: CAISKYNEQFF; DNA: TGTGCCATCAGTAAGTACAATGAGCAGTTCTTC
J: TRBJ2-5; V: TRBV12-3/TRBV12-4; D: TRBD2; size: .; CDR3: CASSLGLAGIGETQYF; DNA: TGTGCCAGCAGTCTGGGACTAGCGGGAATAGGAGAGACCCAGTACTTC
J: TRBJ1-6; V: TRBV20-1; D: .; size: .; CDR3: CSARDRQAPHNSPLHF; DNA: TGCAGTGCTAGAGATCGACAGGCCCCCCATAATTCACCCCTCCACTTT
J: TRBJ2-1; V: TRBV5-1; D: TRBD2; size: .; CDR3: CASSLRGQGLAVYYNEQFF; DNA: TGCGCCAGCAGCTTGCGGGGCCAGGGACTAGCGGTATACTACAATGAGCAGTTCTTC
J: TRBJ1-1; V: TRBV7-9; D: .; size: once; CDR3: CASSLGQGPGSTEAFF; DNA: TGTGCCAGCAGCTTAGGGCAGGGTCCAGGCAGCACTGAAGCTTTCTTT
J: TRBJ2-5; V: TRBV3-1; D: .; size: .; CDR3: CASSQGGTEQYF; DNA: TGTGCCAGCAGCCAAGGCGGGACGGAGCAGTACTTC
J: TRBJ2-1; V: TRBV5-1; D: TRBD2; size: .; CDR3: CAGSSGLAGYNEQFF; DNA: TGCGCCGGCAGCTCTGGACTAGCGGGATACAATGAGCAGTTCTTC
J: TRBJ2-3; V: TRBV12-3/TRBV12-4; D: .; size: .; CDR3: CASKLGGNTDTQYF; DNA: TGTGCCAGCAAGTTAGGCGGGAACACAGATACGCAGTATTTT
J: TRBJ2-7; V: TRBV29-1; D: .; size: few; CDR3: CSVEIIGHYEQYF; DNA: TGCAGCGTTGAAATTATTGGGCACTACGAGCAGTACTTC
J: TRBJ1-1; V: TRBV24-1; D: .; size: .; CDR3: CATSAAGRTEAFF; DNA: TGTGCCACCAGTGCGGCCGGGAGGACTGAAGCTTTCTTT
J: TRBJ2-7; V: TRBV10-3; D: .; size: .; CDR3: CAISELEEHYEQYF; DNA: TGTGCCATCAGTGAGTTGGAGGAACACTACGAGCAGTACTTC
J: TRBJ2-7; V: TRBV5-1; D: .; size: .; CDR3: CASSLASGSLYEQYF; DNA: TGCGCCAGCAGCTTGGCCTCCGGGTCCCTCTACGAGCAGTACTTC
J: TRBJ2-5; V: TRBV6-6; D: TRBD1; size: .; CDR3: CASSYSRMNRGQETQYF; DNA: TGTGCCAGCAGTTACTCGCGTATGAACAGGGGGCAAGAGACCCAGTACTTC
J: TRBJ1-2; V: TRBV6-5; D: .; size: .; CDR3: CASSYGGAEYYYGYTF; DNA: TGTGCCAGCAGTTACGGGGGGGCGGAGTACTACTATGGCTACACCTTC
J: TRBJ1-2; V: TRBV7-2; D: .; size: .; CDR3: CASSRIHSLEDGYTF; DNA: TGTGCCAGCAGCCGGATACACTCCCTCGAAGATGGCTACACCTTC
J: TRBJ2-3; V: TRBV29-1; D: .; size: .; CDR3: CSARAGSATDTQYF; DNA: TGCAGCGCTAGAGCAGGGTCGGCCACAGATACGCAGTATTTT
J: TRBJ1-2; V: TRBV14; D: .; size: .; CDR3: CASSQDVRLYGYTF; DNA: TGTGCCAGCAGCCAAGATGTCAGACTCTATGGCTACACCTTC
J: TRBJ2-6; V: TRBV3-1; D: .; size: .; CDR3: CASSQFIGSGANVLTF; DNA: TGTGCCAGCAGCCAATTCATTGGATCTGGGGCCAACGTCCTGACTTTC
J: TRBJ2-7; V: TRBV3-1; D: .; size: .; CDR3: CASSQDMSGPPSYEQYF; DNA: TGTGCCAGCAGCCAAGATATGTCAGGCCCGCCGAGCTACGAGCAGTACTTC
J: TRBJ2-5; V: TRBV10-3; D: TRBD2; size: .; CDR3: CAISGSPGLAFETQYF; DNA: TGTGCCATCAGTGGGTCTCCGGGACTAGCCTTTGAGACCCAGTACTTC
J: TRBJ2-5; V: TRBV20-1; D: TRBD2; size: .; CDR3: CSPIGGATQETQYF; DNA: TGCAGCCCTATCGGGGGGGCAACACAGGAGACCCAGTACTTC
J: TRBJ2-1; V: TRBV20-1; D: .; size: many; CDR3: CSAREFLANNEQFF; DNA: TGCAGTGCTAGAGAGTTTCTAGCCAACAATGAGCAGTTCTTC
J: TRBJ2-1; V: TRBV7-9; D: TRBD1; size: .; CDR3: CASSLPGQGTANEQFF; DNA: TGTGCCAGCAGCTTGCCGGGACAGGGGACAGCGAATGAGCAGTTCTTC
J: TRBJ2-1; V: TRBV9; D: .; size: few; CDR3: CASSGMTGEQFF; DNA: TGTGCCAGCAGCGGCATGACAGGAGAGCAGTTCTTC
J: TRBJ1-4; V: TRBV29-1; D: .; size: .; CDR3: CSVGIRNEKLFF; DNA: TGCAGCGTTGGTATCCGGAATGAAAAACTGTTTTTT
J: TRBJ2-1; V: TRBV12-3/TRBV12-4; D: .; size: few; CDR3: CASSSGGHEHEQFF; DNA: TGTGCCAGCAGTTCAGGAGGCCATGAGCATGAGCAGTTCTTC
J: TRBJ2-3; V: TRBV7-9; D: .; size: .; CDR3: CASSYYSGEGDTQYF; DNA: TGTGCCAGCAGCTATTATAGCGGAGAAGGAGATACGCAGTATTTT
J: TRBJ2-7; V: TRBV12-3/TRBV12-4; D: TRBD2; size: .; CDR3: CASSKTGGGIEQYF; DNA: TGTGCCAGCAGTAAAACGGGGGGAGGGATCGAGCAGTACTTC
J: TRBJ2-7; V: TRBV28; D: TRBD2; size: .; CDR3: CASGTGGRPYEQYF; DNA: TGTGCCAGCGGAACGGGAGGGCGGCCCTACGAGCAGTACTTC
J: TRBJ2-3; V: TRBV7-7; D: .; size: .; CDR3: CASSPTVTDTQYF; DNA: TGTGCTAGCAGCCCCACCGTAACAGATACGCAGTATTTT